The clone carrying this TCR beta chain appeared once. Germline CDR1 is SGHAT and CDR2 is FQNNGV. This CDR3 has 15 residues. With V trimmed by 5 bases and J by 6 bases, 10 bases remained unmatched. The record originates from a study of blood T cell repertoires in COVID-19. TCRdb's table, derived via immunoSEQ multiplex PCR, lists solely in-frame clones and lacks some. The sample shows approximately 330,000 clones, 80% to 90% of them seen only once. Enrollees, roughly 18 to 89 years old, lived in 24 US areas. The rearrangement uses TRBV11-2 and TRBJ2-1; 7 positions agree with TRBD2. The sequence was collected from a woman in her forties with acute COVID-19. Input material: PBMCs or T cells enriched from blood (not recorded which). The CDR3 is CASSLLSGGSNEQFF. In nucleotides, the CDR3 is TGTGCCAGCAGCCTCCTGTCGGGAGGCAGCAATGAGCAGTTCTTC.